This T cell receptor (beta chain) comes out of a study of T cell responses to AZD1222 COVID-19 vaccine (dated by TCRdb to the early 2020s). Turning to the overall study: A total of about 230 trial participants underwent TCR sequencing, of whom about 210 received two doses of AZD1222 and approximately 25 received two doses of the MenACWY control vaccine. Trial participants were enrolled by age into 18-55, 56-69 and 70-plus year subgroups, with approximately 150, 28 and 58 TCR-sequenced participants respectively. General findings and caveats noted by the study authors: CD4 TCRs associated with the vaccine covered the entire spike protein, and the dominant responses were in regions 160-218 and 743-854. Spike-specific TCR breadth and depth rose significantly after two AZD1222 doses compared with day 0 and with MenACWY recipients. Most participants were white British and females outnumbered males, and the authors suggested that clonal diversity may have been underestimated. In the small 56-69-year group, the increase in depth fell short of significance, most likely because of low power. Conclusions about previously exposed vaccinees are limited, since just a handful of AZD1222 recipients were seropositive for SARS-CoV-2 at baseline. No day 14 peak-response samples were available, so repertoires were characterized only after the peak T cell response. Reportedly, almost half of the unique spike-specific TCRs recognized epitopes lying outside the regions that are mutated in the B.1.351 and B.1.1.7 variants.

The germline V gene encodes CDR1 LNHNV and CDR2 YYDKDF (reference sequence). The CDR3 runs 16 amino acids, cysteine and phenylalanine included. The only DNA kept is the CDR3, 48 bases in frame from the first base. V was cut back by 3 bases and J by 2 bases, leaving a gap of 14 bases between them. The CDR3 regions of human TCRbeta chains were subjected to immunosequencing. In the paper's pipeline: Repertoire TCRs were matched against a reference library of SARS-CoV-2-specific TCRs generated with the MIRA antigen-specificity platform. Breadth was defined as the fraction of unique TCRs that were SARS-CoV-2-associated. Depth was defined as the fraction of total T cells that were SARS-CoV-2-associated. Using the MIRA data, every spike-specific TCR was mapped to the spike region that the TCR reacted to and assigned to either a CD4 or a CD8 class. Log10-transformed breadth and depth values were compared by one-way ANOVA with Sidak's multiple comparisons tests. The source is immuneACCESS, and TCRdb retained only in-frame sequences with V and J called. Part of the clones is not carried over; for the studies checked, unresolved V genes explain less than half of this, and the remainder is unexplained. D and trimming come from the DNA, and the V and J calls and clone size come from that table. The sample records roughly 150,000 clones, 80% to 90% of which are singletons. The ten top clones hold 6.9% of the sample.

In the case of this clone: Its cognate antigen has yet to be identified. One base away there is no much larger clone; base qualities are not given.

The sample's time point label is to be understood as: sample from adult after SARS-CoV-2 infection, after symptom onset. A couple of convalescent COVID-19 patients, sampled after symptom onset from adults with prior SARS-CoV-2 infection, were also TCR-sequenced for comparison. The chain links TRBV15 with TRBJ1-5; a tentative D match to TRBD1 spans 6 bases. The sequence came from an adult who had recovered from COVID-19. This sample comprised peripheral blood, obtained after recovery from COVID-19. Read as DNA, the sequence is TGTGCCACCAGCAGGGACAGCCCCGTTGGCAATCAGCCCCAGCATTTT. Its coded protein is CATSRDSPVGNQPQHF.